These T cell receptor beta chains were read from a single sample in a study of blood T cell repertoires in COVID-19. Generated by immunoSEQ multiplex PCR, the TCRdb table keeps only in-frame clones and is missing some. The sample has 350,000 to 450,000 clones; 70% to 90% are singletons. Sequencing input: peripheral blood. These receptors were obtained from a woman in her thirties or forties with COVID-19, enrolled during active disease. Each CDR3 is given with its conserved first and last residue. The order of the fields is clone size, J gene, D gene, V gene, CDR3 DNA, CDR3 protein. A D gene is named only where the DNA matches it firmly. Not all rows give a size; the values are once, few, many and, for expanded clones, a class.

clone_size: -; j_call: TRBJ2-3; d_call: TRBD2; v_call: TRBV5-1; cdr3_nt: TGCGCCAGCAGCTGGACTAGCGGGGGGGCCTTGGGGTCTGCGGCGGATACGCAGTATTTT; cdr3_aa: CASSWTSGGALGSAADTQYF
clone_size: -; j_call: TRBJ2-3; d_call: -; v_call: TRBV6-5; cdr3_nt: TGTGCCAGCCATTCACGCGTTAGCACAGATACGCAGTATTTT; cdr3_aa: CASHSRVSTDTQYF
clone_size: once; j_call: TRBJ1-1; d_call: TRBD1; v_call: TRBV27; cdr3_nt: TGTGCCAGCAGTTTAGGGCGCAGGGGGAATTATCGGAACACTGAAGCTTTCTTT; cdr3_aa: CASSLGRRGNYRNTEAFF
clone_size: -; j_call: TRBJ2-1; d_call: TRBD2; v_call: TRBV2; cdr3_nt: TGTGCCAGCAGTGAAGTGTGGGGGGGATCCTACAATGAGCAGTTCTTC; cdr3_aa: CASSEVWGGSYNEQFF
clone_size: -; j_call: TRBJ1-3; d_call: -; v_call: TRBV4-3; cdr3_nt: TGCGCCAGCAGCCAGCAGAGGCAGGGGAATGGAAACACCATATATTTT; cdr3_aa: CASSQQRQGNGNTIYF
clone_size: -; j_call: TRBJ1-6; d_call: -; v_call: TRBV5-1; cdr3_nt: TGCGCCAGGAGGGAGCAGGACTATAATTCACCCCTCCACTTT; cdr3_aa: CARREQDYNSPLHF
clone_size: -; j_call: TRBJ1-2; d_call: -; v_call: TRBV5-5; cdr3_nt: TGTGCCAGCAGCTTGGATGCCAGGGGCAACTATGGCTACACCTTC; cdr3_aa: CASSLDARGNYGYTF
clone_size: -; j_call: TRBJ1-1; d_call: -; v_call: TRBV27; cdr3_nt: TGTGCCAGCAGTTTATCAGTTGGGGAGATGAACACTGAAGCTTTCTTT; cdr3_aa: CASSLSVGEMNTEAFF
clone_size: -; j_call: TRBJ1-1; d_call: -; v_call: TRBV6-5; cdr3_nt: TGTGCCAGCAGTCTCAGGGTGAACACTGAAGCTTTCTTT; cdr3_aa: CASSLRVNTEAFF
clone_size: -; j_call: TRBJ1-6; d_call: TRBD1; v_call: TRBV3-1/TRBV3-2; cdr3_nt: TGTGCCAGCAGCCCAGGGACAGGGGAAGATTCACCCCTCCACTTT; cdr3_aa: CASSPGTGEDSPLHF
clone_size: -; j_call: TRBJ2-7; d_call: TRBD1; v_call: TRBV9; cdr3_nt: TGTGCCAGCAGCGTACGACCCACAGGGGGGTTCTACGAGCAGTACTTC; cdr3_aa: CASSVRPTGGFYEQYF
clone_size: -; j_call: TRBJ1-2; d_call: TRBD1; v_call: TRBV19; cdr3_nt: TGTGCCAGTAGTACCTCCACGTGGGGACAGGTCTATGGCTACACCTTC; cdr3_aa: CASSTSTWGQVYGYTF
clone_size: -; j_call: TRBJ2-1; d_call: TRBD1; v_call: TRBV7-9; cdr3_nt: TGTGCCAGCTCGCGGGACAGGTACAATGAGCAGTTCTTC; cdr3_aa: CASSRDRYNEQFF
clone_size: -; j_call: TRBJ1-3; d_call: -; v_call: TRBV11-2; cdr3_nt: TGTGCCATCAGTATAGAAGGAAACACCATATATTTT; cdr3_aa: CAISIEGNTIYF
clone_size: -; j_call: TRBJ1-3; d_call: -; v_call: TRBV6-5; cdr3_nt: TGTGCCAGCAGTTACTCCCTTGGGGGGGCTGGAAACACCATATATTTT; cdr3_aa: CASSYSLGGAGNTIYF
clone_size: -; j_call: TRBJ2-3; d_call: TRBD2; v_call: TRBV5-1; cdr3_nt: TGCGCCAGCAGCTTGGAACTAGCGGGGCGGAAGTATTTT; cdr3_aa: CASSLELAGRKYF
clone_size: -; j_call: TRBJ1-5; d_call: -; v_call: TRBV30; cdr3_nt: TGTGCCTGGAGTGAAGTTGGCAGGGGTCAGGGGCCCCAGCATTTT; cdr3_aa: CAWSEVGRGQGPQHF
clone_size: -; j_call: TRBJ1-1; d_call: TRBD1; v_call: TRBV7-4; cdr3_nt: TGTGCCAGCAGCTTAGGGGCGGGACAGACCCCTTCGAACACTGAAGCTTTCTTT; cdr3_aa: CASSLGAGQTPSNTEAFF
clone_size: -; j_call: TRBJ2-1; d_call: TRBD2; v_call: TRBV12-5; cdr3_nt: TGTGCTAGTGGGCTACTAGCGGGAGGGCCGAATGAGCAGTTCTTC; cdr3_aa: CASGLLAGGPNEQFF
clone_size: -; j_call: TRBJ1-2; d_call: TRBD1; v_call: TRBV28; cdr3_nt: TGTGCCAGTGGACTGAGGACAGGGGTTGATGGCTACACCTTC; cdr3_aa: CASGLRTGVDGYTF
clone_size: -; j_call: TRBJ1-5; d_call: -; v_call: TRBV7-2; cdr3_nt: TGTGCCAGCAGCTTAGGGGGCGGTAATCAGCCCCAGCATTTT; cdr3_aa: CASSLGGGNQPQHF
clone_size: few; j_call: TRBJ1-2; d_call: TRBD1; v_call: TRBV7-8; cdr3_nt: TGTGCCAGCAGTGAAGGGACAGCAAACTATGGCTACACCTTC; cdr3_aa: CASSEGTANYGYTF
clone_size: -; j_call: TRBJ1-2; d_call: -; v_call: TRBV2; cdr3_nt: TGTGCCGGCTTGAGAGGGAGGGAGTATGGCTACACCTTC; cdr3_aa: CAGLRGREYGYTF
clone_size: once; j_call: TRBJ2-7; d_call: -; v_call: TRBV20-1; cdr3_nt: TGCAGTGCTAGTCGGCCAGGGGACGAGCAGTACTTC; cdr3_aa: CSASRPGDEQYF
clone_size: -; j_call: TRBJ1-1; d_call: -; v_call: TRBV5-1; cdr3_nt: TGCGCCAGCAGCCAAACCGGGAGGAACACTGAAGCTTTCTTT; cdr3_aa: CASSQTGRNTEAFF
clone_size: -; j_call: TRBJ2-1; d_call: TRBD1; v_call: TRBV5-1; cdr3_nt: TGCGCCAGCAGCTCCCGGACAGGGGGGTACAATGAGCAGTTCTTC; cdr3_aa: CASSSRTGGYNEQFF
clone_size: few; j_call: TRBJ1-5; d_call: -; v_call: TRBV6-2/TRBV6-3; cdr3_nt: TGTGCCAGCAGTTACGTTCCAGAAACCCAGCATTTT; cdr3_aa: CASSYVPETQHF
clone_size: -; j_call: TRBJ2-7; d_call: TRBD2; v_call: TRBV7-8; cdr3_nt: TGTGCCAGCAGCTTAGCGCTCAGTTCGGGAGGGACCTACGAGCAGTACTTC; cdr3_aa: CASSLALSSGGTYEQYF
clone_size: -; j_call: TRBJ2-7; d_call: TRBD1; v_call: TRBV10-3; cdr3_nt: TGTGCCATCAGGAGGGGGCCAGACAGGTTCTCGGACGAGCAGTACTTC; cdr3_aa: CAIRRGPDRFSDEQYF
clone_size: -; j_call: TRBJ1-1; d_call: -; v_call: TRBV6-6; cdr3_nt: TGTGCCAGCAGTTTCGAAGAACTCGGGAGGGCTTTCTTT; cdr3_aa: CASSFEELGRAFF
clone_size: -; j_call: TRBJ2-3; d_call: -; v_call: TRBV6-4; cdr3_nt: TGTGCCAGCAGTGACTATGCGGGGGCCAGCACAGATACGCAGTATTTT; cdr3_aa: CASSDYAGASTDTQYF
clone_size: -; j_call: TRBJ1-1; d_call: -; v_call: TRBV18; cdr3_nt: TGTGCCAGCTCATTATCGTGGACGGGGGAAGCTTTCTTT; cdr3_aa: CASSLSWTGEAFF
clone_size: -; j_call: TRBJ2-5; d_call: -; v_call: TRBV5-4; cdr3_nt: TGTGCCAGCAGCAGAGAACTAGTAAAAGAGACCCAGTACTTC; cdr3_aa: CASSRELVKETQYF
clone_size: few; j_call: TRBJ1-1; d_call: TRBD1; v_call: TRBV4-1; cdr3_nt: TGCGCCAGCAGCCAAGTATTTAATTTAGGGGGCCCTGAAGCTTTCTTT; cdr3_aa: CASSQVFNLGGPEAFF
clone_size: -; j_call: TRBJ1-1; d_call: -; v_call: TRBV27; cdr3_nt: TGTGCCAGCAGTTTTACGACCCCTCTTGGGCAGCAGAACACTGAAGCTTTCTTT; cdr3_aa: CASSFTTPLGQQNTEAFF
clone_size: once; j_call: TRBJ2-1; d_call: -; v_call: TRBV28; cdr3_nt: TGTGCCAGCAATTCGAAAAGGGGCGATAACAATGAGCAGTTCTTC; cdr3_aa: CASNSKRGDNNEQFF
clone_size: -; j_call: TRBJ2-3; d_call: -; v_call: TRBV18; cdr3_nt: TGTGCCAGCTCACCAATTCCCTCCGGGGCAGATACGCAGTATTTT; cdr3_aa: CASSPIPSGADTQYF
clone_size: -; j_call: TRBJ2-7; d_call: -; v_call: TRBV30; cdr3_nt: TGTGCCTGGAGTGTACCCGGTAGTATTTCCTACGAGCAGTACTTC; cdr3_aa: CAWSVPGSISYEQYF
clone_size: -; j_call: TRBJ2-1; d_call: TRBD2; v_call: TRBV2; cdr3_nt: TGTGCCAGCAGTATAGCGGGGGTCTCCTACAATGAGCAGTTCTTC; cdr3_aa: CASSIAGVSYNEQFF
clone_size: -; j_call: TRBJ2-1; d_call: TRBD1; v_call: TRBV28; cdr3_nt: TGTGCCAGCAGTTTATCCTTGACAGGGCCGAACAATGAGCAGTTCTTC; cdr3_aa: CASSLSLTGPNNEQFF
clone_size: -; j_call: TRBJ2-7; d_call: TRBD2; v_call: TRBV27; cdr3_nt: TGTGCCAGCAGTTTAGCGGGAGCTCTTAAGTACGAGCAGTACTTC; cdr3_aa: CASSLAGALKYEQYF
clone_size: -; j_call: TRBJ1-2; d_call: TRBD1; v_call: TRBV27; cdr3_nt: TGTGCCAGCAGTCTCCTGACCTGGACAGGCTTCTATGGCTACACCTTC; cdr3_aa: CASSLLTWTGFYGYTF
clone_size: -; j_call: TRBJ2-5; d_call: TRBD2; v_call: TRBV28; cdr3_nt: TGTGCCAGCAGTTTATTTGGGCGAGCGGGGGGGAAAGAGACCCAGTACTTC; cdr3_aa: CASSLFGRAGGKETQYF
clone_size: -; j_call: TRBJ2-1; d_call: TRBD1; v_call: TRBV18; cdr3_nt: TGTGCCAGCTCACCTGACAGGGGGGGTTTTTACAATGAGCAGTTCTTC; cdr3_aa: CASSPDRGGFYNEQFF
clone_size: -; j_call: TRBJ2-1; d_call: -; v_call: TRBV6-2/TRBV6-3; cdr3_nt: TGTGCCAGCAGTGTCTGGAGCTCCTACAATGAGCAGTTCTTC; cdr3_aa: CASSVWSSYNEQFF
clone_size: -; j_call: TRBJ1-2; d_call: -; v_call: TRBV7-3; cdr3_nt: TGTGCCAGCAGCCCAACTGGAGGGGAGTATGGCTACACCTTC; cdr3_aa: CASSPTGGEYGYTF
clone_size: -; j_call: TRBJ2-2; d_call: -; v_call: TRBV15; cdr3_nt: TGTGCCACCAGCAGAGAAAACACACGAACCGGGGAGCTGTTTTTT; cdr3_aa: CATSRENTRTGELFF
clone_size: -; j_call: TRBJ1-5; d_call: -; v_call: TRBV28; cdr3_nt: TGTGCCAGCAGTTTCGTTACCAGGACGGGGAGCAATCAGCCCCAGCATTTT; cdr3_aa: CASSFVTRTGSNQPQHF
clone_size: -; j_call: TRBJ2-3; d_call: -; v_call: TRBV6-5; cdr3_nt: TGTGCCAGCAGTTACTGGGGGCCCTCAAGAGGAGATACGCAGTATTTT; cdr3_aa: CASSYWGPSRGDTQYF
clone_size: -; j_call: TRBJ2-7; d_call: -; v_call: TRBV6-1; cdr3_nt: TGTGCCAGCAGTGAATTTTGGGGCGCAAACTCCTACGAGCAGTACTTC; cdr3_aa: CASSEFWGANSYEQYF
clone_size: once; j_call: TRBJ2-7; d_call: TRBD2; v_call: TRBV7-8; cdr3_nt: TGTGCCAGCAGCTTAAGATTCGGGGCTAGCGGGTTCTACGAGCAGTACTTC; cdr3_aa: CASSLRFGASGFYEQYF
clone_size: -; j_call: TRBJ2-5; d_call: -; v_call: TRBV5-5; cdr3_nt: TGTGCCAGCAGCCCGTCAGGGGCTTGGGAGACCCAGTACTTC; cdr3_aa: CASSPSGAWETQYF
clone_size: -; j_call: TRBJ1-5; d_call: TRBD1; v_call: TRBV7-2; cdr3_nt: TGTGCCAGCAGCTTAACCTGGACAGGGAGGAATCAGCCCCAGCATTTT; cdr3_aa: CASSLTWTGRNQPQHF
clone_size: once; j_call: TRBJ1-2; d_call: -; v_call: TRBV27; cdr3_nt: TGTGCCAGCAGTTTATCCTCTAACTATGGCTACACCTTC; cdr3_aa: CASSLSSNYGYTF
clone_size: -; j_call: TRBJ1-1; d_call: -; v_call: TRBV6-5; cdr3_nt: TGTGCCAGCAGTTTTAACCGGGACTTCTTTAACACTGAAGCTTTCTTT; cdr3_aa: CASSFNRDFFNTEAFF
clone_size: -; j_call: TRBJ2-7; d_call: TRBD2; v_call: TRBV2; cdr3_nt: TGTGCCGTCCGGGGGGGCTCCTACGAGCAGTACTTC; cdr3_aa: CAVRGGSYEQYF
clone_size: -; j_call: TRBJ2-7; d_call: -; v_call: TRBV7-9; cdr3_nt: TGTGCCAGCAGCCCTTTCTCAAACTGGGACATATCACGCTACGAGCAGTACTTC; cdr3_aa: CASSPFSNWDISRYEQYF
clone_size: few; j_call: TRBJ1-4; d_call: -; v_call: TRBV9; cdr3_nt: TGTGCCAGCAGCTCCATTCTGAGGGGGAGTGAAAAACTGTTTTTT; cdr3_aa: CASSSILRGSEKLFF
clone_size: -; j_call: TRBJ1-6; d_call: -; v_call: TRBV15; cdr3_nt: TGTGCCACCAGCAGAGATCGCAGGCTGAGCTCCTATAATTCACCCCTCCACTTT; cdr3_aa: CATSRDRRLSSYNSPLHF